Listed below are T cell receptor beta chains from one sample, sequenced in a study of Ad26.COV2.S vaccination and SARS-CoV-2 variants. The protocol was immunoSEQ multiplex PCR, while the TCRdb copy is restricted to in-frame clones and leaves out a portion. The profile shows about 440,000 clones, 90% of them singletons. The sequencing here drew on peripheral blood, taken in a trial of Ad26.COV2.S vaccine versus placebo. The receptors were sampled from a person between 18 and 60 years old who received the Ad26.COV2.S COVID-19 vaccine or a placebo. CDR3s include the opening cysteine and the closing phenylalanine or tryptophan. Fields, in order: J gene, clone size, V gene, D gene, CDR3 DNA, CDR3 protein. A D gene is named only where the DNA matches it firmly. Clone size, where shown, is once, few, many, or a class for clones that have expanded.

TRBJ2-5 | - | TRBV10-3 | - | TGTGCCATCAGGGCCGGGACAACCCGGGAGACCCAGTACTTC | CAIRAGTTRETQYF
TRBJ2-7 | - | TRBV4-1 | - | TGCGCCAGCAGCCTCAGGAAGGGGATTTCCTACGAGCAGTACTTC | CASSLRKGISYEQYF
TRBJ2-1 | - | TRBV6-2/TRBV6-3 | - | TGTGCCAGCAGTTCCAGCTCGAACCACAATGAGCAGTTCTTC | CASSSSSNHNEQFF
TRBJ2-7 | - | TRBV5-6 | - | TGTGCCAGCAGCCCCGCAAGAAGAAGGGACGGGAGCTCCTACGAGCAGTACTTC | CASSPARRRDGSSYEQYF
TRBJ2-2 | - | TRBV29-1 | - | TGCAGCGTTGAAGCCGGTTTCGGAGGGGGGAACACCGGGGAGCTGTTTTTT | CSVEAGFGGGNTGELFF
TRBJ1-5 | - | TRBV6-6 | - | TGTGCCAGCAGTAACGGCGACAGAGCGATCAGGCCCCAGCATTTT | CASSNGDRAIRPQHF
TRBJ2-6 | - | TRBV11-1 | - | TGTGCCAGCAGCGAGGATAGGGGGGCCAACGTCCTGACTTTC | CASSEDRGANVLTF
TRBJ2-7 | - | TRBV27 | TRBD2 | TGTGCCAGCAGTTTAGGGTCGGGACTAGCGGACGAGCAGTACTTC | CASSLGSGLADEQYF
TRBJ1-1 | - | TRBV5-3 | TRBD1 | TGTGCCAGCTTGGCGACAGGGCTTATGAACACTGAAGCTTTCTTT | CASLATGLMNTEAFF
TRBJ2-3 | - | TRBV28 | - | TGTGCCAGCAGGGAAGGGGCAGATACGCAGTATTTT | CASREGADTQYF
TRBJ1-1 | - | TRBV5-4 | - | TGTGCCAGCAGCTGGGGCGGGGGCACTGAAGCTTTCTTT | CASSWGGGTEAFF
TRBJ1-5 | - | TRBV7-2 | - | TGTGCCAGCAGCTCAGACGGTAGGAGCAATCAGCCCCAGCATTTT | CASSSDGRSNQPQHF
TRBJ2-6 | - | TRBV4-2 | - | TGTGCCAGCAGCCAAGTCGCGACCAGACAGATCTCTGGGGCCAACGTCCTGACTTTC | CASSQVATRQISGANVLTF
TRBJ2-3 | - | TRBV29-1 | TRBD2 | TGCAGCGTTGATCCTAGCGGGAGTACAGATACGCAGTATTTT | CSVDPSGSTDTQYF
TRBJ1-5 | - | TRBV27 | TRBD1 | TGTGCCAGCCGGACAGGGGATAGCAATCAGCCCCAGCATTTT | CASRTGDSNQPQHF
TRBJ2-7 | - | TRBV5-4 | - | TGTGCCAGCAGCTTGGGGACAGCATCCCACTACGAGCAGTACTTC | CASSLGTASHYEQYF
TRBJ2-3 | - | TRBV19 | - | TGTGCCAGTAGTTCCGGCCCAGGATGGGGAGCGGGTGATACGCAGTATTTT | CASSSGPGWGAGDTQYF
TRBJ2-7 | many | TRBV2 | - | TGTGCCAGCAGGGCAGAGGTAGGCGGCTACGAGCAGTACTTC | CASRAEVGGYEQYF
TRBJ2-7 | - | TRBV28 | TRBD2 | TGTGCCAGCAGTTTTGGACTAGCGGGAGGCTTTAGCTCCTACGAGCAGTACTTC | CASSFGLAGGFSSYEQYF
TRBJ2-5 | - | TRBV5-1 | - | TGCGCCAGCAGCTTGGCCGGGTCCCAAGAGACCCAGTACTTC | CASSLAGSQETQYF
TRBJ2-5 | - | TRBV5-4 | TRBD2 | TGTGCCAGCAGCCCGGGGGGCGGGAGGGCGGCGACCCAGTACTTC | CASSPGGGRAATQYF
TRBJ2-7 | - | TRBV7-2 | TRBD2 | TGTGCCAGCAGCTTAGATTTAGCGGGAGCCTACGAGCAGTACTTC | CASSLDLAGAYEQYF
TRBJ2-5 | - | TRBV18 | TRBD2 | TGTGCCAGCTCACCAAATTCGGGACTAGCGGGCCTATCTGGGGAGACCCAGTACTTC | CASSPNSGLAGLSGETQYF